Each of the 9 T cell receptor beta chains below was sequenced from the same sample in a study of cytomegalovirus exposure and HLA in healthy donors. The PCR contained 60 Vbeta and 13 Jbeta primers. TCRdb's copy holds only in-frame clones and misses some; the assay was immunoSEQ multiplex PCR. The data hold 65,000 to 85,000 clones, with more than 55% observed a single time. Sequencing was done on a sample of PBMCs. The receptors shown here come from a man aged 55 to 70 in good health and CMV-seropositive.

This chain's CDR3 is CASGFGGEETQYF. The DNA of the CDR3 is TGTGCTAGTGGTTTCGGAGGGGAAGAGACCCAGTACTTC. The rearrangement uses TRBV12-5 and TRBJ2-5; a weak D match, TRBD2 (6 bases). The CDR3 length is 13 residues. V was trimmed by 3 bases and J by 3 bases, leaving 8 bases between them. Germline V gene data show CDR1 as LGHNT and CDR2 as FRNRAP. Complete variable domain (other parts from reference TRBV12-5 and TRBJ2-5): DARVTQTPRHKVTEMGQEVTMRCQPILGHNTVFWYRQTMMQGLELLAYFRNRAPLDDSGMPKDRFSAEMPDATLATLKIQPSEPRDSAVYFCASGFGGEETQYFGPGTRLLVL.

This clone was counted between two and nine times. V and J are TRBV28 and TRBJ2-7; TRBD2 is a possible D gene (6 bases). Germline loops: CDR1 MDHEN, CDR2 SYDVKM. The CDR3 sequence is 14 residues long. V was pared by 2 bases and J by 3 bases, with 11 bases between. CDR3 region: CASSLTGDNYEQYF. The CDR3 coding sequence is TGTGCCAGCAGTTTAACGGGAGATAACTACGAGCAGTACTTC.

V gene TRBV7-2 combines with J gene TRBJ2-3, with a tentative D call TRBD2 (6 bases). Germline loops: CDR1 SGHTA, CDR2 FQGNSA. The germline V and J ends were trimmed by 5 bases and 0 bases, with 15 bases remaining between them. The CDR3 has 16 amino acids. The CDR3 coding sequence is TGTGCCAGCAGCCCTAGGGCCGGGAGTAGCACAGATACGCAGTATTTT. This encodes CASSPRAGSSTDTQYF.

This chain links TRBV19 with TRBJ2-7; D is unclear. The CDR3 spans 13 residues. Germline assignment: CDR1 LNHDA and CDR2 SQIVND (reference sequence). With 0 bases removed from V and 3 bases from J, the gap between germline ends came to 6 bases. CDR3 coding DNA: TGTGCCAGTAGTATAGACACTCTCTACGAGCAGTACTTC. This gives the protein CASSIDTLYEQYF.

The V call is TRBV10-3, the J call TRBJ2-3; 9 bases map to TRBD1. There are 19 residues in the CDR3. The germline CDR1 and CDR2 sequences are ENHRY and SYGVKD. The V gene end was trimmed by 6 bases and the J gene end by 1 base; junction bases not matched to a gene: 17. The CDR3 DNA reads TGTGCCATCAGCCGGACAGGGGCGACCCTTTCTCAGGGCACAGATACGCAGTATTTT. Protein sequence: CAISRTGATLSQGTDTQYF.

The rearrangement uses TRBV5-1 and TRBJ2-7; perhaps TRBD1 as D (6 bases). Trimming pared 4 bases from V and 10 bases from J, leaving 15 bases between. The CDR3 runs to 12 residues. Germline V gene sequence: CDR1 SGHRS, CDR2 YFSETQ. In DNA, the CDR3 is TGCGCCAGCAGCGACAGCCGACAGGATCAGTACTTC. This encodes CASSDSRQDQYF.

Turning to this clone: Germline and junction disagree at one end, which may indicate a read error. DNA of the CDR3: TGCGTCAGCAGCACCTGGACTAGCGGCTCCTACGAGCAGTACTTC. The encoded protein is CVSSTWTSGSYEQYF. The chain recombines TRBV5-1 with TRBJ2-7; 10 bases match TRBD2. Germline V lookup: CDR1 SGHRS, CDR2 YFSETQ. This CDR3 is built from 15 residues.

V usage is TRBV4-1 and J usage is TRBJ1-1, with TRBD1 identical over 7 bases. The V gene end was trimmed by 3 bases and the J gene end by 4 bases; junction bases not matched to a gene: 8. Germline CDR1 is MGHRA and CDR2 is YSYEKL. The length of the CDR3 is 15 residues. This chain's CDR3 is CASSHPDRLSTEAFF. As DNA, the CDR3 is TGCGCCAGCAGCCATCCGGACAGGTTGAGCACTGAAGCTTTCTTT.

The gene calls are TRBV10-2 and TRBJ1-6; D unresolved. This CDR3 is 14 amino acids long. With 4 bases removed from V and 13 bases from J, the gap between germline ends came to 17 bases. Germline V gives CDR1 WSHSY, CDR2 SAAADI. The CDR3 here is CASSAADTALPLHF. CDR3 DNA sequence: TGCGCCAGCAGTGCCGCCGACACGGCACTGCCCCTCCACTTT.